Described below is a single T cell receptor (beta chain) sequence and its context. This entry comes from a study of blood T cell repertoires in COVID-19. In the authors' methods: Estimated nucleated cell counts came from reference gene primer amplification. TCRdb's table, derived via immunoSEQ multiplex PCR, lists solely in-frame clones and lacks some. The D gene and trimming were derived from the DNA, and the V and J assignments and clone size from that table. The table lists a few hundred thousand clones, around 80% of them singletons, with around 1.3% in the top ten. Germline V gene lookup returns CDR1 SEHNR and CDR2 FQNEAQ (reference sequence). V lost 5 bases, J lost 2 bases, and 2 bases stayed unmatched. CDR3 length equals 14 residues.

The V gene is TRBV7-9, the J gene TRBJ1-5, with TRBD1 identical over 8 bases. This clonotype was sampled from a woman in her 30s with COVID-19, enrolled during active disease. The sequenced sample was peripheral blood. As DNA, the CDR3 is TGTGCCAGCAGCCCGGGACAGGGCAATCAGCCCCAGCATTTT. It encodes CASSPGQGNQPQHF.